This T cell receptor beta chain was recorded in a study of blood T cells in healthy people across ages. The use of a sample-barcoded 5' primer and a J-beta primer mix characterized a second PCR of 7 to 11 cycles. TCRdb reprocessed the 5' RACE reads via MiXCR and lists one record per CDR3 protein. The data hold around 1,500,000 distinct CDR3 sequences, with 42% observed a single time. The CDR3 runs to 12 residues. Germline V gene sequence: CDR1 DFQATT, CDR2 SNEGSKA (reference sequence). Losses at the gene ends were 7 bases for V and 5 bases for J; bases not matched to a gene: 3. General observations from the study: PBMCs that were unsorted prevented a conclusive naive versus antigen-experienced comparison.

A word on this clonotype: What it binds is not known.

This sequence joins TRBV20-1 and TRBJ2-5; 11 nucleotides align to TRBD2. The TCR comes from a woman younger than 35 in good health. Sequences were obtained from blood. CDR3 sequence: CSGLAGWETQYF. CDR3 bases: TGCAGTGGACTAGCGGGATGGGAGACCCAGTACTTC.